This is a list of T cell receptor beta chains from one sample in a study of post-analysis software for immune sequencing data. TCRdb re-derived calls from the PCR reads in MiXCR, one entry per CDR3 protein. This sample has a few hundred thousand distinct CDR3 sequences, with around 40% found just once. Sequenced material: blood. These receptors originate from a girl between 10 and 17 years old with multiple sclerosis. Both conserved end residues are part of each CDR3. A D gene is named only where the DNA matches it firmly. Size is omitted from some rows. Given values are once, few, many or a class for expanded clones.

j_gene: TRBJ2-7
abundance: -
d_gene: -
v_gene: TRBV7-9
CDR3aa: CASSLVTEYEQYF
CDR3nt: TGTGCCAGCAGCTTAGTTACCGAGTACGAGCAGTACTTC

j_gene: TRBJ1-2
abundance: few
d_gene: -
v_gene: TRBV5-6
CDR3aa: CASSGGALQGGYGYTF
CDR3nt: TGTGCCAGCAGCGGTGGGGCTCTACAGGGCGGCTATGGCTACACCTTC

j_gene: TRBJ2-2
abundance: -
d_gene: TRBD1
v_gene: TRBV6-5
CDR3aa: CASSPQGEDTGELFF
CDR3nt: TGTGCCAGCAGTCCACAGGGGGAAGACACCGGGGAGCTGTTTTTT

j_gene: TRBJ2-1
abundance: many
d_gene: TRBD2
v_gene: TRBV7-9
CDR3aa: CASSLIAGGYNEQFF
CDR3nt: TGTGCCAGCAGTTTGATAGCGGGAGGGTACAATGAGCAGTTCTTC

j_gene: TRBJ2-7
abundance: -
d_gene: TRBD1
v_gene: TRBV28
CDR3aa: CASGVGQTYEQYF
CDR3nt: TGTGCCAGCGGGGTGGGACAGACCTACGAGCAGTACTTC

j_gene: TRBJ1-5
abundance: -
d_gene: TRBD1
v_gene: TRBV20-1
CDR3aa: CSASDRGHQPQHF
CDR3nt: TGCAGTGCTTCTGACAGGGGACATCAGCCCCAGCATTTT

j_gene: TRBJ2-7
abundance: -
d_gene: -
v_gene: TRBV4-1
CDR3aa: CASSQEQLSYEQYF
CDR3nt: TGCGCCAGCAGCCAAGAACAGCTCTCCTACGAGCAGTACTTC

j_gene: TRBJ2-7
abundance: -
d_gene: TRBD2
v_gene: TRBV3-1
CDR3aa: CASSQGLADNEQYF
CDR3nt: TGTGCCAGCAGCCAAGGACTAGCGGACAACGAGCAGTACTTC

j_gene: TRBJ2-1
abundance: -
d_gene: -
v_gene: TRBV7-3
CDR3aa: CASSIKGASEFYNEQFF
CDR3nt: TGTGCCAGCAGCATAAAAGGTGCTAGCGAGTTCTACAATGAGCAGTTCTTC

j_gene: TRBJ1-1
abundance: -
d_gene: -
v_gene: TRBV28
CDR3aa: CASSLGVGEAFF
CDR3nt: TGTGCCAGCAGTTTAGGGGTCGGTGAAGCTTTCTTT

j_gene: TRBJ1-1
abundance: -
d_gene: -
v_gene: TRBV6-2/TRBV6-3
CDR3aa: CASSYGQMNTEAFF
CDR3nt: TGTGCCAGCAGTTACGGGCAGATGAACACTGAAGCTTTCTTT

j_gene: TRBJ2-7
abundance: few
d_gene: TRBD1
v_gene: TRBV5-1
CDR3aa: CASSLAPGQGGYEQYF
CDR3nt: TGCGCCAGCAGCTTGGCCCCGGGACAGGGAGGTTACGAGCAGTACTTC

j_gene: TRBJ2-7
abundance: few
d_gene: -
v_gene: TRBV20-1
CDR3aa: CSASKDGTYEQYF
CDR3nt: TGCAGTGCTAGCAAGGACGGGACCTACGAGCAGTACTTC

j_gene: TRBJ2-7
abundance: -
d_gene: -
v_gene: TRBV4-1
CDR3aa: CASSQGGAYRGLYEQYF
CDR3nt: TGCGCCAGCAGCCAAGGAGGCGCCTACAGGGGACTCTACGAGCAGTACTTC

j_gene: TRBJ2-2
abundance: -
d_gene: -
v_gene: TRBV9
CDR3aa: CASSVGAPHDGELFF
CDR3nt: TGTGCCAGCAGCGTAGGGGCCCCCCACGACGGGGAGCTGTTTTTT

j_gene: TRBJ1-2
abundance: -
d_gene: -
v_gene: TRBV4-1
CDR3aa: CASSREGRIGYTF
CDR3nt: TGCGCCAGCAGCCGAGAGGGACGCATCGGCTACACCTTC

j_gene: TRBJ2-7
abundance: few
d_gene: -
v_gene: TRBV29-1
CDR3aa: CSVIRGSSYEQYF
CDR3nt: TGCAGCGTTATAAGGGGGAGCTCCTACGAGCAGTACTTC

j_gene: TRBJ2-1
abundance: -
d_gene: -
v_gene: TRBV6-2/TRBV6-3
CDR3aa: CASSLADEQFF
CDR3nt: TGTGCCAGCAGCCTCGCAGACGAGCAGTTCTTC

j_gene: TRBJ2-1
abundance: -
d_gene: TRBD1
v_gene: TRBV5-1
CDR3aa: CASSSKRGQVYNEQFF
CDR3nt: TGCGCCAGCAGCTCAAAGAGAGGACAGGTTTACAATGAGCAGTTCTTC

j_gene: TRBJ2-7
abundance: few
d_gene: TRBD1
v_gene: TRBV7-9
CDR3aa: CASSPQTGLSSYEQYF
CDR3nt: TGTGCCAGCAGCCCCCAGACAGGGTTAAGCTCCTACGAGCAGTACTTC

j_gene: TRBJ2-7
abundance: -
d_gene: -
v_gene: TRBV4-3
CDR3aa: CASSLNRQGYEQYF
CDR3nt: TGCGCCAGCAGCCTCAATCGTCAGGGCTACGAGCAGTACTTC

j_gene: TRBJ2-5
abundance: -
d_gene: -
v_gene: TRBV2
CDR3aa: CASSWSGQETQYF
CDR3nt: TGTGCCAGCAGTTGGAGCGGCCAAGAGACCCAGTACTTC

j_gene: TRBJ2-7
abundance: once
d_gene: -
v_gene: TRBV6-6
CDR3aa: CASTAKDSSYEQYF
CDR3nt: TGTGCCAGCACCGCAAAGGACAGTTCCTACGAGCAGTACTTC

j_gene: TRBJ2-6
abundance: few
d_gene: -
v_gene: TRBV27
CDR3aa: CASRKANSGANVLTF
CDR3nt: TGTGCCAGCAGGAAAGCAAACTCTGGGGCCAACGTCCTGACTTTC

j_gene: TRBJ2-6
abundance: few
d_gene: -
v_gene: TRBV7-3
CDR3aa: CASSLDGRVGANVLTF
CDR3nt: TGTGCCAGCAGCTTAGACGGGCGGGTCGGGGCCAACGTCCTGACTTTC

j_gene: TRBJ1-2
abundance: -
d_gene: TRBD1
v_gene: TRBV28
CDR3aa: CASSFGTAYGYTF
CDR3nt: TGTGCCAGCAGTTTCGGGACAGCCTATGGCTACACCTTC

j_gene: TRBJ2-7
abundance: few
d_gene: -
v_gene: TRBV27
CDR3aa: CASSSIRDRAYEQYF
CDR3nt: TGTGCCAGCAGTTCGATCCGGGACCGAGCCTACGAGCAGTACTTC

j_gene: TRBJ2-1
abundance: -
d_gene: -
v_gene: TRBV7-9
CDR3aa: CASSPKTDNEQFF
CDR3nt: TGTGCCAGCAGCCCCAAGACTGACAATGAGCAGTTCTTC

j_gene: TRBJ2-1
abundance: -
d_gene: -
v_gene: TRBV5-5
CDR3aa: CASSLDGPPINEQFF
CDR3nt: TGTGCCAGCAGCTTGGATGGTCCTCCAATCAATGAGCAGTTCTTC

j_gene: TRBJ2-1
abundance: few
d_gene: -
v_gene: TRBV11-2
CDR3aa: CASRITGYNEQFF
CDR3nt: TGTGCCAGCAGGATAACAGGCTACAATGAGCAGTTCTTC

j_gene: TRBJ2-7
abundance: few
d_gene: TRBD2
v_gene: TRBV7-2
CDR3aa: CASSPPRLAGVDEQYF
CDR3nt: TGTGCCAGCAGCCCCCCCCGGCTAGCGGGAGTAGACGAGCAGTACTTC

j_gene: TRBJ1-1
abundance: -
d_gene: -
v_gene: TRBV29-1
CDR3aa: CSVEEGGTEAFF
CDR3nt: TGCAGCGTTGAAGAGGGGGGCACTGAAGCTTTCTTT

j_gene: TRBJ2-7
abundance: -
d_gene: TRBD2
v_gene: TRBV25-1
CDR3aa: CASSARLAGEYEQYF
CDR3nt: TGTGCCAGCAGTGCCAGGCTAGCGGGAGAATACGAGCAGTACTTC

j_gene: TRBJ2-7
abundance: few
d_gene: -
v_gene: TRBV27
CDR3aa: CASSKYPGSPYEQYF
CDR3nt: TGTGCCAGCAGTAAATACCCAGGGAGCCCCTACGAGCAGTACTTC

j_gene: TRBJ2-5
abundance: few
d_gene: TRBD1
v_gene: TRBV12-3/TRBV12-4
CDR3aa: CASNTGTGLLQETQYF
CDR3nt: TGTGCCAGCAACACCGGGACAGGATTACTACAAGAGACCCAGTACTTC

j_gene: TRBJ2-7
abundance: -
d_gene: TRBD2
v_gene: TRBV7-6
CDR3aa: CASSLVGLAVNNEQYF
CDR3nt: TGTGCCAGCAGCTTAGTTGGACTAGCGGTTAACAATGAGCAGTACTTC

j_gene: TRBJ2-5
abundance: -
d_gene: TRBD1
v_gene: TRBV27
CDR3aa: CASKRTTGQYQETQYF
CDR3nt: TGTGCCAGCAAAAGAACGACAGGGCAGTACCAAGAGACCCAGTACTTC

j_gene: TRBJ2-1
abundance: -
d_gene: -
v_gene: TRBV3-1
CDR3aa: CASSLQGPYEQFF
CDR3nt: TGTGCCAGCAGCCTACAAGGGCCGTATGAGCAGTTCTTC

j_gene: TRBJ2-7
abundance: -
d_gene: -
v_gene: TRBV28
CDR3aa: CASSLGSRVAREQYF
CDR3nt: TGTGCCAGCAGTTTAGGATCGAGGGTAGCGCGGGAGCAGTACTTC

j_gene: TRBJ2-5
abundance: once
d_gene: -
v_gene: TRBV11-2
CDR3aa: CASSLRRPGTGETQYF
CDR3nt: TGTGCCAGCAGCTTAAGGCGACCAGGGACTGGAGAGACCCAGTACTTC

j_gene: TRBJ2-1
abundance: -
d_gene: -
v_gene: TRBV9
CDR3aa: CASSVLGSYYNEQFF
CDR3nt: TGTGCCAGCAGCGTTCTCGGGAGTTACTACAATGAGCAGTTCTTC

j_gene: TRBJ1-1
abundance: few
d_gene: -
v_gene: TRBV20-1
CDR3aa: CSARKRGFATEAFF
CDR3nt: TGCAGTGCTAGGAAGAGGGGCTTCGCCACTGAAGCTTTCTTT

j_gene: TRBJ2-7
abundance: -
d_gene: -
v_gene: TRBV20-1
CDR3aa: CSARDPNEQYF
CDR3nt: TGCAGTGCTAGAGATCCTAACGAGCAGTACTTC

j_gene: TRBJ2-5
abundance: -
d_gene: TRBD2
v_gene: TRBV6-5
CDR3aa: CASSRSQGGRETQYF
CDR3nt: TGTGCCAGCAGTAGGTCCCAGGGCGGGAGGGAGACCCAGTACTTC

j_gene: TRBJ2-6
abundance: few
d_gene: -
v_gene: TRBV3-1
CDR3aa: CASSQAWGRTGANVLTF
CDR3nt: TGTGCCAGCAGCCAAGCATGGGGCCGGACTGGGGCCAACGTCCTGACTTTC

j_gene: TRBJ1-1
abundance: -
d_gene: -
v_gene: TRBV28
CDR3aa: CASSVGGDTEAFF
CDR3nt: TGTGCCAGCAGTGTCGGGGGGGACACTGAAGCTTTCTTT

j_gene: TRBJ2-7
abundance: -
d_gene: -
v_gene: TRBV4-1
CDR3aa: CASSRESLAGDEQYF
CDR3nt: TGCGCCAGCTCCAGGGAATCCCTAGCTGGGGACGAGCAGTACTTC

j_gene: TRBJ2-3
abundance: many
d_gene: -
v_gene: TRBV15
CDR3aa: CATSRDLTDTQYF
CDR3nt: TGTGCCACCAGCAGAGATCTGACAGATACGCAGTATTTT

j_gene: TRBJ2-1
abundance: -
d_gene: -
v_gene: TRBV7-2
CDR3aa: CASSLRSLNYEQFF
CDR3nt: TGTGCCAGTAGCTTACGTTCCCTAAATTATGAGCAGTTCTTC

j_gene: TRBJ2-7
abundance: many
d_gene: TRBD1
v_gene: TRBV5-1
CDR3aa: CASRPGTGAYEQYF
CDR3nt: TGTGCCAGCAGGCCGGGGACAGGGGCCTACGAGCAGTACTTC

j_gene: TRBJ2-5
abundance: few
d_gene: TRBD2
v_gene: TRBV20-1
CDR3aa: CSAIPGTRGETQYF
CDR3nt: TGCAGTGCCATCCCCGGGACTAGAGGGGAGACCCAGTACTTC

j_gene: TRBJ2-6
abundance: -
d_gene: -
v_gene: TRBV4-1
CDR3aa: CASSQGTTWAGANVLTF
CDR3nt: TGCGCCAGCAGCCAAGGCACGACTTGGGCCGGGGCCAACGTCCTGACTTTC

j_gene: TRBJ1-2
abundance: once
d_gene: -
v_gene: TRBV3-1
CDR3aa: CASSQDLAVGNGYTF
CDR3nt: TGTGCCAGCAGCCAAGATCTAGCGGTGGGGAATGGCTACACCTTC

j_gene: TRBJ1-1
abundance: -
d_gene: -
v_gene: TRBV7-2
CDR3aa: CASSFQGKGTEAFF
CDR3nt: TGTGCCAGCAGCTTCCAGGGTAAAGGAACTGAAGCTTTCTTT

j_gene: TRBJ2-1
abundance: few
d_gene: TRBD1
v_gene: TRBV20-1
CDR3aa: CSATPDRAVHVYNIDNEQFF
CDR3nt: TGCAGTGCCACCCCCGACAGGGCGGTTCACGTTTACAATATCGACAATGAGCAGTTCTTC

j_gene: TRBJ2-4
abundance: -
d_gene: TRBD1
v_gene: TRBV11-2
CDR3aa: CASSLGRGQGKNIQYF
CDR3nt: TGTGCCAGCAGCTTAGGCAGGGGACAGGGGAAAAACATTCAGTACTTC

j_gene: TRBJ2-5
abundance: -
d_gene: TRBD2
v_gene: TRBV12-3/TRBV12-4
CDR3aa: CASSPGTSGLLSETQYF
CDR3nt: TGTGCCAGCAGTCCCGGGACTAGCGGGCTATTGTCAGAGACCCAGTACTTC

j_gene: TRBJ2-7
abundance: -
d_gene: TRBD1
v_gene: TRBV5-1
CDR3aa: CASSPRDRGRYEQYF
CDR3nt: TGCGCCAGCAGCCCCCGGGACAGGGGCCGCTACGAGCAGTACTTC

j_gene: TRBJ1-1
abundance: few
d_gene: -
v_gene: TRBV18
CDR3aa: CASSPSLQGSDTEAFF
CDR3nt: TGTGCCAGCTCACCATCGCTGCAGGGGTCGGACACTGAAGCTTTCTTT